The rows below give T cell receptor beta chains drawn from one sample of a study of cytomegalovirus exposure and HLA in healthy donors. Clones were sequenced by immunoSEQ multiplex PCR, and TCRdb holds only the in-frame ones, with some missing. Of roughly 130,000 clones listed, 80% to 85% are singletons. What was sequenced was PBMCs. All receptors derive from a boy aged 5-17 years in good health and CMV-seronegative. CDR3s include the opening cysteine and the closing phenylalanine or tryptophan. Fields, in order: CDR3 length, V gene, J gene, clone size, D gene, CDR3 DNA, CDR3 protein. D genes are given only for firm matches. Clone size, where shown, is once, few, many, or a class for clones that have expanded.

length: 14; V: TRBV6-1; J: TRBJ2-3; size: -; D: TRBD1; DNA: TGTGCCAGCAGGAGGACAGGGTCCGGAGATACGCAGTATTTT; CDR3: CASRRTGSGDTQYF
length: 14; V: TRBV5-1; J: TRBJ2-5; size: -; D: -; DNA: TGCGCCAGCCCCTTGAAGGCGGGGCCGGAGACCCAGTACTTC; CDR3: CASPLKAGPETQYF
length: 12; V: TRBV6-9; J: TRBJ2-1; size: -; D: -; DNA: TGTGCCAGCACTCCCTTAAGGGAGCCTGGGTTCTTC; CDR3: CASTPLREPGFF
length: 14; V: TRBV29-1; J: TRBJ2-1; size: -; D: -; DNA: TGCAGCGTTCCAGGACAGTTCTCCTACAATGAGCAGTTCTTC; CDR3: CSVPGQFSYNEQFF
length: 14; V: TRBV6-5; J: TRBJ1-4; size: few; D: -; DNA: TGTGCCAGCAGGAAACAGGGAGCTAATGAAAAACTGTTTTTT; CDR3: CASRKQGANEKLFF
length: 11; V: TRBV25-1; J: TRBJ2-1; size: -; D: -; DNA: TGTGCCAGCACAAGGGGCAATGAGCAGTTCTTC; CDR3: CASTRGNEQFF
length: 13; V: TRBV6-1; J: TRBJ2-7; size: -; D: -; DNA: TGTGCCAGCAGTGAAGCCTATCAATACGAGCAGTACTTC; CDR3: CASSEAYQYEQYF
length: 13; V: TRBV6-1; J: TRBJ2-5; size: -; D: -; DNA: TGTGCCAGCAATTCAGGGGGGCAAGAGACCCAGTACTTC; CDR3: CASNSGGQETQYF
length: 15; V: TRBV6-5; J: TRBJ2-5; size: -; D: -; DNA: TGTGCCAGCAGTCCCGACCTGGAGGGGAGGGAGACCCAGTACTTC; CDR3: CASSPDLEGRETQYF
length: 18; V: TRBV4-3; J: TRBJ2-2; size: -; D: -; DNA: TGCGCCAGCAGCCAAGATTCGAGGGACTGGACGAACACCGGGGAGCTGTTTTTT; CDR3: CASSQDSRDWTNTGELFF
length: 16; V: TRBV4-3; J: TRBJ2-7; size: once; D: TRBD1; DNA: TGCGCCAGCAGCCAAGGGCAAACTTCAGGGGGCGTCGAGCAGTACTTC; CDR3: CASSQGQTSGGVEQYF
length: 13; V: TRBV29-1; J: TRBJ1-2; size: -; D: -; DNA: TGCAGCGTAGCCTTTGACAGGAACTATGGCTACACCTTC; CDR3: CSVAFDRNYGYTF
length: 15; V: TRBV2; J: TRBJ2-5; size: -; D: TRBD2; DNA: TGTGCCAGCAGTGAATTACTAGCGGAACAAGAGACCCAGTACTTC; CDR3: CASSELLAEQETQYF
length: 15; V: TRBV5-5; J: TRBJ2-1; size: few; D: -; DNA: TGTGCCAGCAGCTTGGTGGGCGGAGGGCGTCGGGAGCAGTTCTTC; CDR3: CASSLVGGGRREQFF
length: 15; V: TRBV2; J: TRBJ2-7; size: -; D: TRBD1; DNA: TGTGCCAGCAGCCCCCGGACAGGGGGATCTTACGAGCAGTACTTC; CDR3: CASSPRTGGSYEQYF
length: 17; V: TRBV19; J: TRBJ2-4; size: -; D: -; DNA: TGTGCCAGCGGGAGTTTCGCCTCGGCGCTAGCCAAAAACATTCAGTACTTC; CDR3: CASGSFASALAKNIQYF
length: 15; V: TRBV5-4; J: TRBJ2-1; size: -; D: TRBD2; DNA: TGTGCCAGCAGCTTGATAGGACTAGCGAACAATGAGCAGTTCTTC; CDR3: CASSLIGLANNEQFF
length: 14; V: TRBV2; J: TRBJ2-7; size: -; D: -; DNA: TGTGCCAGCAGTGTCATGGCGGAGGGCTACGAGCAGTACTTC; CDR3: CASSVMAEGYEQYF
length: 14; V: TRBV29-1; J: TRBJ2-7; size: -; D: -; DNA: TGCAGCGTTGATGATCCCCCTACAGGTGTGGAGCAGTACTTC; CDR3: CSVDDPPTGVEQYF
length: 14; V: TRBV27; J: TRBJ2-7; size: -; D: -; DNA: TGTGCCAGCAGTTTATATTTTGCGACCTACGAGCAGTACTTC; CDR3: CASSLYFATYEQYF
length: 18; V: TRBV7-8; J: TRBJ2-7; size: -; D: TRBD2; DNA: TGTGCCAGCAGCGGGGGGAGGCTAGCGGGTCCCGTCTTCTACGAGCAGTACTTC; CDR3: CASSGGRLAGPVFYEQYF
length: 14; V: TRBV6-5; J: TRBJ2-3; size: few; D: -; DNA: TGTGCCAGCAGCCACCGGGACACCAAGGATACGCAGTATTTT; CDR3: CASSHRDTKDTQYF
length: 17; V: TRBV5-1; J: TRBJ2-7; size: few; D: TRBD1; DNA: TGCGCCAGCAGCAGGACTTTTTCACAGGGGGGCCGGTGGGAGCAGTACTTC; CDR3: CASSRTFSQGGRWEQYF
length: 16; V: TRBV18; J: TRBJ1-1; size: -; D: TRBD1; DNA: TGTGCCAGCTCACCCCGGGACCTCCCAGGGGGCACTGAAGCTTTCTTT; CDR3: CASSPRDLPGGTEAFF
length: 14; V: TRBV2; J: TRBJ1-1; size: once; D: TRBD1; DNA: TGTGCCAGCAGCTCTCGGACAGGAGGAACTGAAGCTTTCTTT; CDR3: CASSSRTGGTEAFF
length: 15; V: TRBV7-8; J: TRBJ2-1; size: -; D: TRBD1; DNA: TGTGCCAGCAGCGCCGACAGGGGTCAATACAATGAGCAGTTCTTC; CDR3: CASSADRGQYNEQFF
length: 17; V: TRBV7-8; J: TRBJ2-7; size: -; D: TRBD2; DNA: TGTGCCAGCAGCTACCGGGGGACTAGCGGAGTATCCTACGAGCAGTACTTC; CDR3: CASSYRGTSGVSYEQYF
length: 15; V: TRBV5-6; J: TRBJ1-2; size: -; D: TRBD1; DNA: TGTGCCAGCAGCCCGCGCACAGGGGGACGGTATGGCTACACCTTC; CDR3: CASSPRTGGRYGYTF